These 20 T cell receptor beta chains originate from one sample sequenced in a study of T cell changes during pregnancy in multiple sclerosis. Using immunoSEQ multiplex PCR, the repertoire was profiled, and TCRdb retains in-frame clones only, with some absent. The sample holds 58,000 or so clones, 80% to 90% seen once. Sequenced material: CD4+ T cells from peripheral blood mononuclear cells, taken in the third trimester of pregnancy. The receptors derive from a female donor with multiple sclerosis, enrolled in a pregnancy study.

The rearrangement uses TRBV10-3 and TRBJ1-5, with unresolved D. Germline CDR1 reads ENHRY; CDR2 reads SYGVKD. V shed 0 bases and J shed 2 bases, with 14 bases lying between them. The CDR3 length is 17 residues. The DNA of the CDR3 is TGTGCCATCAGTGAGTCTTCCACAGCTCAGGGCAATCAGCCCCAGCATTTT. Amino acid sequence: CAISESSTAQGNQPQHF.

The CDR3 sequence is CASSLDIGGEAFF. CDR3 in DNA: TGCGCCAGCAGCTTAGACATAGGGGGAGAAGCTTTCTTT. This chain uses TRBV5-1 with TRBJ1-1; weak D call: TRBD1 (6 bases). The germline gives CDR1 SGHRS, CDR2 YFSETQ. The CDR3 has 13 residues. Between the trimmed V and J ends, which lost 2 bases and 8 bases, there was a span of 13 bases.

The rearrangement links TRBV19 to TRBJ1-5; D unresolved. Trimming removed 4 bases from V and 5 bases from J, with 30 bases in between. Germline V gene data show CDR1 as LNHDA and CDR2 as SQIVND (reference sequence). This CDR3 region has 20 residues. CDR3 loop: CASSSPLQVQDQAQYQPQHF. The CDR3 DNA reads TGTGCCAGTAGTAGTCCTCTTCAGGTCCAGGATCAAGCCCAATATCAGCCCCAGCATTTT.

The chain uses TRBV11-2 and TRBJ2-1; D uncertain. From germline, CDR1 is SGHAT and CDR2 FQNNGV. The CDR3 loop spans 15 amino acids. V lost 0 bases, J lost 4 bases, and 10 bases lay in between. CDR3 sequence reads: CASSLDILTYNEQFF. The CDR3 DNA reads as TGTGCCAGCAGCTTAGATATCTTGACTTACAATGAGCAGTTCTTC.

V usage is TRBV5-1 and J usage is TRBJ1-4, with D perhaps TRBD1 (5 bases). Trimming shortened V by 0 bases and J by 7 bases, and 10 bases separated the two germline ends. Germline V lookup: CDR1 SGHRS, CDR2 YFSETQ. The CDR3 loop spans 14 amino acids. In DNA form, the CDR3 reads TGCGCCAGCAGCTTGGGGGGCGTCGGTGAAAAACTGTTTTTT. It is translated as CASSLGGVGEKLFF. Combining the CDR3 with reference TRBV5-1 and TRBJ1-4 gives the whole variable domain KAGVTQTPRYLIKTRGQQVTLSCSPISGHRSVSWYQQTPGQGLQFLFEYFSETQRNKGNFPGRFSGRQFSNSRSEMNVSTLELGDSALYLCASSLGGVGEKLFFGSGTQLSVL.

The chain is built from TRBV7-8 and TRBJ1-1; D perhaps matches TRBD1 (6 bases). The CDR3 length is 14 residues. CDR1 is SGHVS, CDR2 FQNEAQ, per germline. Trimming removed 4 bases from V and 4 bases from J, with 13 bases in between. The DNA for the CDR3 is TGTGCCAGCAGCTCCGCGGGGGCTCGCACTGAAGCTTTCTTT. Protein: CASSSAGARTEAFF.

The genes are TRBV7-2 and TRBJ2-7, with 8 bases matching TRBD1. The CDR3 is 14 amino acids. Germline V lookup: CDR1 SGHTA, CDR2 FQGNSA. V dropped 5 bases and J dropped 2; count of bases not matched to a gene: 5. The DNA for the CDR3 is TGTGCCAGCAGCGTCGACAGGGGCCCCTACGAGCAGTACTTC. It translates to CASSVDRGPYEQYF.

This chain links TRBV9 with TRBJ2-2; D is uncertain. The CDR3 length is 13 residues. Germline CDR1 and CDR2: SGDLS and YYNGEE. V was cut by 1 base and J by 4 bases, with 5 bases left in between. The CDR3, as DNA: TGTGCCAGCAGCGTACTGAGCACCGGGGAGCTGTTTTTT. Protein: CASSVLSTGELFF.

The chain uses TRBV6-5 and TRBJ1-1; 7 bases are a match to TRBD1. The germline CDR1 and CDR2 sequences are MNHEY and SVGAGI. V dropped 6 bases and J dropped 7; count of bases not matched to a gene: 8. The CDR3 runs 13 residues. The CDR3 here is CASRGTVHYEAFF. DNA for the CDR3: TGTGCCAGCAGAGGGACAGTCCACTATGAAGCTTTCTTT.

The chain carries TRBV5-8 and TRBJ2-7; TRBD2 aligns across 9 bases. Germline values: CDR1 SGHTS, CDR2 YDEGEE. Losses at the gene ends were 1 base for V and 5 bases for J; bases not matched to a gene: 4. The CDR3 spans 14 residues. CDR3 loop: CASSLISGRDEQYF. DNA for the CDR3: TGTGCCAGCAGCTTGATTAGCGGGAGAGACGAGCAGTACTTC.

The chain has TRBV7-2 and TRBJ1-4; 7 bases match TRBD1. J lost 3 bases, V lost 5 bases, and 6 bases had no gene match. This CDR3 spans 15 amino acids. Germline V gene sequence: CDR1 SGHTA, CDR2 FQGNSA. The CDR3 DNA reads TGTGCCAGCAGCCTCAAGACAGGGTCTAATGAAAAACTGTTTTTT. It codes for CASSLKTGSNEKLFF.

The chain recombines TRBV19 with TRBJ2-5; D perhaps matches TRBD2 (5 bases). The germline CDR1 and CDR2 sequences are LNHDA and SQIVND (reference sequence). Trimming left V 5 bases short and J 5 bases short, with 12 bases between. The CDR3 contains 13 residues. This CDR3 reads CASSRRAGETQYF. CDR3 coding DNA: TGTGCCAGTAGTCGGCGGGCAGGCGAGACCCAGTACTTC.

This chain uses TRBV5-4 with TRBJ2-3; TRBD2 matches 8 bases. This CDR3 is 16 amino acids long. Germline lookup yields CDR1 SGHNT and CDR2 YYREEE (reference sequence). With 4 bases clipped from V and 3 bases from J, the junction kept 10 bases outside the gene matches. The CDR3, as DNA: TGTGCCAGCAGCCGCAAGCGGGGGACGGGGACAGATACGCAGTATTTT. Translating it yields CASSRKRGTGTDTQYF.

The rearrangement links TRBV29-1 to TRBJ1-1; TRBD1 is a possible D gene (5 bases). Trimming took 8 bases from V and 0 from J, leaving 19 bases between them. The CDR3 loop spans 15 amino acids. Germline lookup yields CDR1 SQVTM and CDR2 ANQGSEA. CDR3 sequence reads: CSKRGRSRMNTEAFF. Written as DNA, the CDR3 is TGCAGCAAACGGGGGAGGTCAAGGATGAACACTGAAGCTTTCTTT.

CDR3 nucleotides: TGTGCCAGCAGCCAACGACTAGTCCGCGGGACAGATACGCAGTATTTT. Its protein product is CASSQRLVRGTDTQYF. The rearrangement links TRBV4-2 to TRBJ2-3; TRBD2 might be the D (6 bases). V was pared by 2 bases and J by 3 bases, with 15 bases between. CDR3 length equals 16 residues. The germline V gene has CDR1 LGHNA and CDR2 YNFKEQ.

The genes are TRBV30 and TRBJ1-5; 10 bases match TRBD1. Per the germline V gene, CDR1 is GTSNPN and CDR2 is SVGIG (reference sequence). CDR3 size: 18 residues. With V trimmed by 1 base and J by 0 bases, 9 bases remained unmatched. The DNA of the CDR3 is TGTGCCTGGAGTGGTGGACAGGGGGGATGGTATAGCAATCAGCCCCAGCATTTT. Its translation: CAWSGGQGGWYSNQPQHF.

CDR3 protein: CASSLLAGGADTQYF. CDR3 bases: TGTGCCAGCAGCTTACTAGCGGGAGGGGCAGATACGCAGTATTTT. This sequence joins TRBV7-9 and TRBJ2-3, with 12 bases matching TRBD2. This CDR3 contains 15 residues. V shed 2 bases and J 4 bases; nucleotides not matched to a gene: 1. The germline gives CDR1 SEHNR, CDR2 FQNEAQ (reference sequence).

The CDR3 sequence: CASSPGSGGNIQYF. The CDR3 bases are TGTGCCAGCAGCCCAGGCAGCGGGGGAAACATTCAGTACTTC. V is TRBV11-2 and J is TRBJ2-4, with TRBD2 matching 8 bases. The CDR3 consists of 14 residues. With 5 bases clipped from V and 6 bases from J, the junction kept 6 bases outside the gene matches. Germline loops: CDR1 SGHAT, CDR2 FQNNGV.

The chain carries TRBV18 and TRBJ2-2; perhaps TRBD2 as D (5 bases). V lost 3 bases to trimming and J lost 0 bases, with 11 bases between them. The CDR3 contains 16 residues. The germline CDR1 and CDR2 sequences are KGHSH and LQKENI. The CDR3 sequence: CASSPYEGANTGELFF. The DNA for the CDR3 is TGTGCCAGCTCACCCTATGAGGGAGCGAACACCGGGGAGCTGTTTTTT.

This chain links TRBV5-1 with TRBJ1-1; unclear D gene. Germline V gene lookup returns CDR1 SGHRS and CDR2 YFSETQ. V lost 0 bases and J 1 base, leaving 10 bases between the germline ends. There are 15 residues in the CDR3. The chain's CDR3 is CASSLAGGENTEAFF. In nucleotides, the CDR3 is TGCGCCAGCAGCTTGGCCGGCGGAGAGAACACTGAAGCTTTCTTT.